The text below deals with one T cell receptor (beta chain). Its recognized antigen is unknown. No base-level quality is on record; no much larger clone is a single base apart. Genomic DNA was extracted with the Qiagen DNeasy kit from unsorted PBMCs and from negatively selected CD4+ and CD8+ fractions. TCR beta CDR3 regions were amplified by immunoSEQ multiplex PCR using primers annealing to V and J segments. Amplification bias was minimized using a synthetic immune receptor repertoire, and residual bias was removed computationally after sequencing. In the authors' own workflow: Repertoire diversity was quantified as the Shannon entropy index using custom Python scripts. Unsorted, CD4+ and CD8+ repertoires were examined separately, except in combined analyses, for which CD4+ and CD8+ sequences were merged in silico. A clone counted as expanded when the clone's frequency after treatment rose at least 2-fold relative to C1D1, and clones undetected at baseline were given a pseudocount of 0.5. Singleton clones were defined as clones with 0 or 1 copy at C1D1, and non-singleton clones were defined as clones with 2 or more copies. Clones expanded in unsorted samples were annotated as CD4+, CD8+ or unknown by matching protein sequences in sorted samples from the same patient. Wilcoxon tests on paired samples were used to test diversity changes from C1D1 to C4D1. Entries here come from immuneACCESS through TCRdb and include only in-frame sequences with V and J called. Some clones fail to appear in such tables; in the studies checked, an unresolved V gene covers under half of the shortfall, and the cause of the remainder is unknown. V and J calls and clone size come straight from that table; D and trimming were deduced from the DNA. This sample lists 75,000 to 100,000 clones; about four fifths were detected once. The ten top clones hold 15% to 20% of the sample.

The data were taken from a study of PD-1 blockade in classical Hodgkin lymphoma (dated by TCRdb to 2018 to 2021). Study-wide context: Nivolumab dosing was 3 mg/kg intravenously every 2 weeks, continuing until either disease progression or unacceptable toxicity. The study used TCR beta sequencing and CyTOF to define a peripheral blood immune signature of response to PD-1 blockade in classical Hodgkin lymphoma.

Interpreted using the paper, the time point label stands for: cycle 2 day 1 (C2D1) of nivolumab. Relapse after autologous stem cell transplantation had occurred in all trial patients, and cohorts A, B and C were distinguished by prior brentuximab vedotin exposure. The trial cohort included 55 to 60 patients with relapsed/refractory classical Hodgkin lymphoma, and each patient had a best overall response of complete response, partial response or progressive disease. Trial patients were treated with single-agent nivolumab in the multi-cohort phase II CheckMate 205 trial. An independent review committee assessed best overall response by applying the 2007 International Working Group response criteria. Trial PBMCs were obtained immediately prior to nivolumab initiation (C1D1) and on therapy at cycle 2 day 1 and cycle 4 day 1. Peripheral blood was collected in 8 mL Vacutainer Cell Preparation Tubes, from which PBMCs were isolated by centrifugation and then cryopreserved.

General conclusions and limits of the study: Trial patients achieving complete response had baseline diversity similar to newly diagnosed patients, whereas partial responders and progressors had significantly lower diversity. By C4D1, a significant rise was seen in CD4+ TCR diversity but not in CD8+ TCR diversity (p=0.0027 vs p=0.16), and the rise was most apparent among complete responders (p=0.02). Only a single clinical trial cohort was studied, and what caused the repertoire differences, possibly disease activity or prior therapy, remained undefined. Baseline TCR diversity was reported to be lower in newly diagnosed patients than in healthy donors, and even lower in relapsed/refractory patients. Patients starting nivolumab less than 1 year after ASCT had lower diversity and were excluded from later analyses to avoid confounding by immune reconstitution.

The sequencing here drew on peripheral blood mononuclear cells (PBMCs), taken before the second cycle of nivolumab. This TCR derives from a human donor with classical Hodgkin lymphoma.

In nucleotide form, the sequence is TGTGCCAGCAGCTTCCGAGCGGGATTGGATACGCAGTATTTT. This translates into CASSFRAGLDTQYF. The V and J genes are TRBV5-4 and TRBJ2-3; 7 of the junction bases match TRBD2. For this chain, trimming is 2 bases at the V end and 6 bases at the J end, and the number of junction bases without a gene match is 6. CDR3 length: 14 amino acids, cysteine to phenylalanine. Of all the DNA, just the CDR3 is kept, 42 bases in frame from base 1. The CDR1 and CDR2 encoded by the germline V gene (reference sequence) are SGHNT and YYREEE.